Below, 25 T cell receptor beta chains from the same sample are listed, as sequenced in a study of T cells in localized non-small cell lung cancer. The table came from immunoSEQ multiplex PCR; TCRdb's copy has only in-frame clones and leaves some out. Here the sample spans approximately 100,000 clones, roughly 88% being singletons. The sequencing here drew on PBMCs, taken before any cancer treatment. The receptor source for this set is a woman between 40 and 69 years old with stage II squamous cell lung carcinoma.

The chain is built from TRBV6-1 and TRBJ2-7, with D possibly matching TRBD1 (5 bases). In germline, CDR1 is MNHNS, CDR2 SASEGT. This CDR3 has 15 residues. Trimming cost V 4 bases and J 0 bases, with 13 bases left between them. CDR3 amino acids: CASSVQESSSYEQYF. DNA for the CDR3: TGTGCCAGCAGTGTACAGGAATCTAGCTCCTACGAGCAGTACTTC.

This clone was detected a few times. V and J are TRBV28 and TRBJ1-2; D not resolved. The V gene lost 7 bases and the J gene lost 7 bases, with 13 bases spanning the gap. The V gene's germline CDR1 is MDHEN and CDR2 SYDVKM. This CDR3 is built from 12 residues. The CDR3 loop reads CASTSQLGGYTF. DNA for the CDR3: TGTGCCAGCACCTCCCAGCTGGGTGGCTACACCTTC.

The V gene is TRBV6-1, the J gene TRBJ1-5; weak D call: TRBD1 (5 bases). The germline CDR1 and CDR2 sequences are MNHNS and SASEGT. V was cut by 0 bases and J by 6 bases, with 12 bases left in between. CDR3 length: 15 amino acids. DNA of the CDR3: TGTGCCAGCAGTGAAGCGGGCAGGGTCAGTCAGCCCCAGCATTTT. Amino acids: CASSEAGRVSQPQHF.

The genes are TRBV7-9 and TRBJ2-6; D is perhaps TRBD1 (5 bases). The CDR3 is 16 amino acids. V gave up 1 base and J gave up 2 bases, with 9 bases separating them. Germline V gene data show CDR1 as SEHNR and CDR2 as FQNEAQ (reference sequence). In nucleotides, the CDR3 is TGTGCCAGCAGCTTAGATTCAGGGACTGGGGCCAACGTCCTGACTTTC. Protein product: CASSLDSGTGANVLTF.

The V and J genes are TRBV5-4 and TRBJ1-2; possible D gene TRBD1, 5 bases. Trimming removed 4 bases at V and 6 bases at J, with 16 bases between. The CDR3 consists of 14 residues. Germline V gene lookup returns CDR1 SGHNT and CDR2 YYREEE (reference sequence). CDR3 amino acids: CASSRGAQSDGYTF. The CDR3, as DNA: TGTGCCAGCAGCAGGGGCGCCCAAAGCGATGGCTACACCTTC.

This chain joins TRBV10-3 and TRBJ1-1; a possible D gene is TRBD1 (6 bases). This CDR3 has 16 amino acids. CDR1 is ENHRY, CDR2 SYGVKD, per germline. V dropped 4 bases and J dropped 3 bases, with 18 bases sitting between them. The CDR3 nucleotides read TGTGCCATCAGTGGGTCTGGGGGGCAGGTGTACACTGAAGCTTTCTTT. This gives the protein CAISGSGGQVYTEAFF.

The CDR3 here is CASSLGGTGYEQYF. The DNA for the CDR3 is TGTGCCAGCAGCCTGGGGGGTACGGGTTACGAGCAGTACTTC. This rearrangement joins TRBV27 to TRBJ2-7; D might be TRBD2 (6 bases). CDR3 length: 14 residues. The germline V gene has CDR1 MNHEY and CDR2 SMNVEV (reference sequence). Trimming pared 6 bases from V and 4 bases from J, leaving 16 bases between.

This clone was seen only once. V usage is TRBV5-4 and J usage is TRBJ1-1; 9 bases map to TRBD1. With V trimmed by 5 bases and J by 3 bases, 8 bases remained unmatched. In germline, CDR1 is SGHNT, CDR2 YYREEE (reference sequence). The CDR3 consists of 15 residues. The CDR3 loop reads CASSTPTGGDTEAFF. CDR3 bases: TGTGCCAGCAGTACTCCGACAGGGGGGGACACTGAAGCTTTCTTT. The full variable domain, completed using reference TRBV5-4 and TRBJ1-1, is ETGVTQSPTHLIKTRGQQVTLRCSSQSGHNTVSWYQQALGQGPQFIFQYYREEENGRGNFPPRFSGLQFPNYSSELNVNALELDDSALYLCASSTPTGGDTEAFFGQGTRLTVV.

This clone was observed a single time. The V call is TRBV11-2, the J call TRBJ1-2; the match to TRBD1 covers 8 bases. Germline CDR1 is SGHAT and CDR2 is FQNNGV. The ends lost 0 bases at V and 4 bases at J; junction bases unmatched: 7. This CDR3 has 16 amino acids. CDR3 DNA sequence: TGTGCCAGCAGCTTAGATGCGACAGGGGTTAGCTATGGCTACACCTTC. This gives the protein CASSLDATGVSYGYTF.

Here the CDR3 DNA reads TGCGCCAGCAGCCAAGATTTCCTCGGGACTTTGAACACCGGGGAGCTGTTTTTT. It translates to CASSQDFLGTLNTGELFF. The V gene is TRBV4-1, the J gene TRBJ2-2; D might be TRBD2 (6 bases). CDR1 and CDR2 from the germline V gene are MGHRA and YSYEKL. This CDR3 has 18 residues. Trimming left V 0 bases short and J 1 base short, with 15 bases between.

The V gene is TRBV19, the J gene TRBJ1-5, with 9 bases identical to TRBD1. Trimming removed 2 bases from V and 6 bases from J; junction bases left unmatched: 17. The CDR3 loop spans 19 amino acids. Germline V gene lookup returns CDR1 LNHDA and CDR2 SQIVND (reference sequence). DNA for the CDR3: TGTGCCAGTAGTATACCGGACAGGGGATCAGCGAATATCGTTCAGCCCCAGCATTTT. The encoded protein is CASSIPDRGSANIVQPQHF. Based on the CDR3 plus reference TRBV19 and TRBJ1-5, the full variable domain is DGGITQSPKYLFRKEGQNVTLSCEQNLNHDAMYWYRQDPGQGLRLIYYSQIVNDFQKGDIAEGYSVSREKKESFPLTVTSAQKNPTAFYLCASSIPDRGSANIVQPQHFGDGTRLSIL.

The V and J genes are TRBV6-1 and TRBJ1-1, with TRBD1 as a possible D gene (5 bases). Germline V gives CDR1 MNHNS, CDR2 SASEGT. This CDR3 is 14 amino acids long. V lost 5 bases and J 1 base, leaving 11 bases between the germline ends. CDR3 nucleotides: TGTGCCAGCAGTTTGGGACGGCCGAACACTGAAGCTTTCTTT. Its translation: CASSLGRPNTEAFF.

This chain's CDR3 is CASSFREGRNEQFF. For the CDR3, the DNA is TGTGCCAGCAGCTTCCGGGAGGGCCGAAATGAGCAGTTCTTC. The chain has TRBV11-2 and TRBJ2-1; 8 nucleotides agree with TRBD2. The V gene's germline CDR1 is SGHAT and CDR2 FQNNGV. This CDR3 contains 14 residues. After removal of 3 bases from V and 7 bases from J, the junction contained 5 bases not matched to a gene.

The rearrangement links TRBV5-5 to TRBJ1-5; no reliable D call. Trimming pared 4 bases from V and 3 bases from J, leaving 14 bases between. There are 15 residues in the CDR3. Germline CDR1 and CDR2: SGHKS and YYEKEE (reference sequence). CDR3 nucleotide sequence: TGTGCCAGCAGCCTCAATCCGGCCGTCAATCAGCCCCAGCATTTT. Protein: CASSLNPAVNQPQHF.

This sequence joins TRBV5-8 and TRBJ1-1, with D hard to call. The CDR3 runs 15 residues. Trimming pared 3 bases from V and 4 bases from J, leaving 16 bases between. The germline V gene has CDR1 SGHTS and CDR2 YDEGEE. The CDR3 here is CASSWTGFGGTEAFF. The CDR3 bases are TGTGCCAGCAGCTGGACCGGGTTCGGTGGCACTGAAGCTTTCTTT.

The chain recombines TRBV7-9 with TRBJ1-1, with 9 bases aligning to TRBD1. With V trimmed by 1 base and J by 11 bases, 5 bases remained unmatched. This CDR3 region has 13 residues. CDR1 is SEHNR, CDR2 FQNEAQ, per germline (reference sequence). In DNA form, the CDR3 reads TGTGCCAGCAGCTTAGATAGGACAGGGGAGGCTTTCTTT. The encoded protein is CASSLDRTGEAFF. The whole variable domain, filled in from reference TRBV7-9 and TRBJ1-1, reads DTGVSQNPRHKITKRGQNVTFRCDPISEHNRLYWYRQTLGQGPEFLTYFQNEAQLEKSRLLSDRFSAERPKGSFSTLEIQRTEQGDSAMYLCASSLDRTGEAFFGQGTRLTVV.

The chain links TRBV5-4 to TRBJ1-1; 7 positions match TRBD1. The CDR3 totals 17 residues. The ends lost 7 bases at V and 10 bases at J; junction bases unmatched: 25. The germline V gene has CDR1 SGHNT and CDR2 YYREEE (reference sequence). CDR3 in amino acids: CASHSETGLIFFPRAFF. CDR3 DNA: TGTGCCAGCCATTCAGAGACAGGGTTGATTTTTTTTCCACGAGCTTTCTTT. The full variable domain, completed using reference TRBV5-4 and TRBJ1-1, is ETGVTQSPTHLIKTRGQQVTLRCSSQSGHNTVSWYQQALGQGPQFIFQYYREEENGRGNFPPRFSGLQFPNYSSELNVNALELDDSALYLCASHSETGLIFFPRAFFGQGTRLTVV.

Details on this clone: The sample carries other DNA sequences with the same CDR3. This sequence joins TRBV5-1 and TRBJ1-1; D is ambiguous. Germline V lookup: CDR1 SGHRS, CDR2 YFSETQ. V was shortened by 0 bases and J by 0 bases, with 6 bases between the two germline ends. The CDR3 runs 14 residues. The DNA for the CDR3 is TGCGCCAGCAGCTTGGAAGGGATGAACACTGAAGCTTTCTTT. Translating gives CASSLEGMNTEAFF.

V gene TRBV19 combines with J gene TRBJ1-1, with D unclear. CDR1 is LNHDA, CDR2 SQIVND, per germline (reference sequence). With 5 bases removed from V and 0 bases from J, the gap between germline ends came to 13 bases. This CDR3 contains 15 residues. CDR3 sequence: CASSSQRRMNTEAFF. The DNA for the CDR3 is TGTGCCAGTAGTTCACAGCGACGCATGAACACTGAAGCTTTCTTT.

The chain employs TRBV5-6 and TRBJ2-3; TRBD1 matches 9 bases. There are 16 residues in the CDR3. CDR1 and CDR2 (germline): SGHDT, YYEEEE. Trimming removed 0 bases from V and 4 bases from J; junction bases left unmatched: 6. This CDR3 reads CASSLAGQGFSDTQYF. CDR3 DNA: TGTGCCAGCAGCTTGGCCGGACAGGGGTTTTCAGATACGCAGTATTTT.

The V and J genes are TRBV7-9 and TRBJ1-6; possible D gene TRBD1, 6 bases. V lost 11 bases to trimming and J lost 3 bases, with 8 bases between them. The germline gives CDR1 SEHNR, CDR2 FQNEAQ (reference sequence). This CDR3 is 12 amino acids long. The CDR3 sequence: CAVDSYNSPLHF. CDR3 sequence (DNA): TGTGCCGTGGACAGCTATAATTCACCCCTCCACTTT.

The CDR3 reads CASSFAGDGNNEQFF. The CDR3 region has the DNA TGTGCCAGCAGTTTTGCGGGAGATGGGAACAATGAGCAGTTCTTC. The chain is built from TRBV27 and TRBJ2-1; the match to TRBD2 covers 7 bases. This CDR3 has 15 residues. After removal of 3 bases from V and 5 bases from J, the junction contained 7 bases not matched to a gene. The germline V gene has CDR1 MNHEY and CDR2 SMNVEV (reference sequence).

The genes are TRBV11-2 and TRBJ2-5; D not certain. Germline CDR1 reads SGHAT; CDR2 reads FQNNGV. This CDR3 has 15 amino acids. With 0 bases removed from V and 5 bases from J, the gap between germline ends came to 13 bases. The CDR3 sequence is CASSLERTTSETQYF. The DNA for the CDR3 is TGTGCCAGCAGCTTAGAACGGACCACAAGCGAGACCCAGTACTTC.

The chain joins TRBV5-4 to TRBJ2-3; D ambiguous. V was clipped by 2 bases and J by 0 bases, with 7 bases between them. Germline V gene data show CDR1 as SGHNT and CDR2 as YYREEE (reference sequence). The CDR3 loop spans 14 amino acids. The CDR3 nucleotides are TGTGCCAGCAGCTTTTATTCTAGCACAGATACGCAGTATTTT. Amino acids: CASSFYSSTDTQYF. The whole variable domain, remainder taken from reference TRBV5-4 and TRBJ2-3, is ETGVTQSPTHLIKTRGQQVTLRCSSQSGHNTVSWYQQALGQGPQFIFQYYREEENGRGNFPPRFSGLQFPNYSSELNVNALELDDSALYLCASSFYSSTDTQYFGPGTRLTVL.

This clone was recorded once. The chain links TRBV4-1 to TRBJ2-7; TRBD1 is a possible D gene (5 bases). The V end was cut by 1 base, the J end by 6 bases, with 19 bases between. The CDR3 totals 16 residues. Germline V lookup: CDR1 MGHRA, CDR2 YSYEKL. CDR3 amino acids: CASSQGMVGYQGEQYF. The CDR3 DNA is TGCGCCAGCAGCCAAGGAATGGTCGGGTACCAGGGCGAGCAGTACTTC.